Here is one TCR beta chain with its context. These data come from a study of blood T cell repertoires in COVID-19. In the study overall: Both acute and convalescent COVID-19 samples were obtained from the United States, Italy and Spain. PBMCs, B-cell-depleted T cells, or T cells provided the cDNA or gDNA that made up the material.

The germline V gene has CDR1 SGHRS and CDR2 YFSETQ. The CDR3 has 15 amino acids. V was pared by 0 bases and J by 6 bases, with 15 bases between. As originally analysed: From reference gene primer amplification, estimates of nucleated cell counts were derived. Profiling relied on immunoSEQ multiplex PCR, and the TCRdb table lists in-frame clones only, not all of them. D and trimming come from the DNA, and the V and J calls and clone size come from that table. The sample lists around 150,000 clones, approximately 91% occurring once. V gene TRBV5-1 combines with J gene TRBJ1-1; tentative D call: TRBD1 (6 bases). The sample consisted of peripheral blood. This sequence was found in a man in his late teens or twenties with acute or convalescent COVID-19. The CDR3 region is CASSLGGHTSAEAFF. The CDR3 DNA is TGCGCCAGCAGCTTGGGGGGACATACGAGCGCTGAAGCTTTCTTT.